Following are 3 T cell receptor beta chains from one sample sequenced in a study of radiation and T cells in renal cell carcinoma. Libraries were prepared by immunoSEQ multiplex PCR; TCRdb keeps only in-frame clonotypes and omits some of them. The table has around 8,400 clones, about 60% seen once; the top ten hold roughly 22%. Treatment given: treatment-naive control, cytoreductive nephrectomy. Sequences were derived from tumor tissue, sampled from a patient whose treatment was nephrectomy without radiotherapy. The receptors shown here come from a man in his fifties or sixties with renal cell carcinoma.

The rearrangement joins TRBV19 to TRBJ2-2, with TRBD2 matching 9 bases. The CDR3 has 15 residues. V dropped 4 bases and J dropped 3; count of bases not matched to a gene: 3. Germline V gene data show CDR1 as LNHDA and CDR2 as SQIVND (reference sequence). CDR3 nucleotides: TGTGCCAGTAGTAGGCGGGAGGGATACACCGGGGAGCTGTTTTTT. It yields the protein CASSRREGYTGELFF.

J is TRBJ2-5 and V is TRBV5-1, with D tentatively TRBD2 (5 bases). V lost 4 bases and J lost 5, with 12 bases in between. Germline values: CDR1 SGHRS, CDR2 YFSETQ. CDR3 length equals 13 residues. CDR3 DNA: TGCGCCAGCAGCGCCTCGGGGTCGGAGACCCAGTACTTC. Translation gives CASSASGSETQYF.

With respect to this clone: Germline and junction disagree at one end, which may indicate a read error. This rearrangement joins TRBV5-8 to TRBJ1-5, with 7 bases identical to TRBD1. Germline V lookup: CDR1 SGHTS, CDR2 YDEGEE. The CDR3 is made up of 12 amino acids. This CDR3 reads CASSLTSGDRYF. In DNA form, the CDR3 reads TGTGCCAGCAGCTTGACGAGTGGGGACAGATATTTT. The variable domain in full, with the rest retrieved from reference TRBV5-8 and TRBJ1-5, is EAGVTQSPTHLIKTRGQQATLRCSPISGHTSVYWYQQALGLGLQFLLWYDEGEERNRGNFPPRFSGRQFPNYSSELNVNALELEDSALYLCASSLTSGDRYFGDGTRLSIL.